A single sample is the source of the 27 T cell receptor beta chains below, sequenced in a study of cytomegalovirus exposure and HLA in healthy donors. The study ran its PCR with 60 Vbeta and 13 Jbeta primers. Measured with immunoSEQ multiplex PCR; TCRdb has only the in-frame clones, and not every one. The sample records 60,000 to 90,000 clones, approximately 70% being singletons. Sample: PBMCs. All receptors come from a woman aged 50 to 60 in good health and CMV-seropositive.

There are a few counts of this clone. This chain uses TRBV6-1 with TRBJ1-2; 11 bases fit TRBD1. Trimming cost V 3 bases and J 4 bases; bases outside gene matches: 4. CDR3 length: 15 amino acids. Germline V gives CDR1 MNHNS, CDR2 SASEGT. The chain's CDR3 is CASSEGTGGSYGYTF. CDR3 sequence (DNA): TGTGCCAGCAGTGAGGGGACAGGGGGAAGCTATGGCTACACCTTC.

The chain uses TRBV7-2 and TRBJ2-7; D is uncertain. The CDR3 spans 13 residues. V lost 0 bases and J lost 4, with 7 bases in between. In germline, CDR1 is SGHTA, CDR2 FQGNSA. CDR3 region: CASSLALLYEQYF. In DNA, the CDR3 is TGTGCCAGCAGCTTAGCGCTACTGTACGAGCAGTACTTC.

This clone appeared a few times. V and J are TRBV4-1 and TRBJ2-1; TRBD2 is a possible D gene (6 bases). CDR3 size: 14 residues. Germline-derived CDR1 and CDR2 are MGHRA and YSYEKL. The V and J ends lost 4 bases and 7 bases respectively, with 14 bases between them. The CDR3 here is CASSLGLRENEQFF. DNA of the CDR3: TGCGCCAGCAGCCTGGGACTTAGGGAAAATGAGCAGTTCTTC.

The chain employs TRBV7-3 and TRBJ2-2; D gene unclear. CDR3 size: 13 residues. V was shortened by 1 base and J by 4 bases, with 4 bases between the two germline ends. Germline-derived CDR1 and CDR2 are SGHTA and FQGTGA. In DNA form, the CDR3 reads TGTGCCAGCAGCTTAATCGTCACCGGGGAGCTGTTTTTT. Its translation is CASSLIVTGELFF.

The chain couples TRBV5-5 to TRBJ2-7; 9 nucleotides align to TRBD2. V lost 1 base to trimming and J lost 2 bases; unmatched junction nucleotides: 4. CDR1 and CDR2 (germline): SGHKS, YYEKEE (reference sequence). CDR3 length: 15 residues. The DNA for the CDR3 is TGTGCCAGCAGCTTGTTAAGCGGGGGGCCCTACGAGCAGTACTTC. This translates into CASSLLSGGPYEQYF.

A few counts support this clone. This sequence joins TRBV2 and TRBJ2-1, with 9 bases matching TRBD1. There are 14 residues in the CDR3. V was clipped by 9 bases and J by 5 bases; unmatched bases: 8. CDR1 and CDR2 from the germline V gene are SNHLY and FYNNEI. DNA of the CDR3: TGTGCCAGTCCAAACCGGGACAGGGACAATGAGCAGTTCTTC. Translation: CASPNRDRDNEQFF. Full variable domain (missing parts from reference TRBV2 and TRBJ2-1): EPEVTQTPSHQVTQMGQEVILRCVPISNHLYFYWYRQILGQKVEFLVSFYNNEISEKSEIFDDQFSVERPDGSNFTLKIRSTKLEDSAMYFCASPNRDRDNEQFFGPGTRLTVL.

The CDR3 nucleotides are TGTGCCAGCAGTTCAGGACAGGGTACCTACGAGCAGTACTTC. Translated: CASSSGQGTYEQYF. This sequence joins TRBV28 and TRBJ2-7; 8 nucleotides match TRBD1. Germline V gene data show CDR1 as MDHEN and CDR2 as SYDVKM. CDR3 size: 14 residues. The junction had 4 bases not matched to a gene; V was cut back by 4 bases and J by 2 bases. Complete variable domain (other parts from reference TRBV28 and TRBJ2-7): DVKVTQSSRYLVKRTGEKVFLECVQDMDHENMFWYRQDPGLGLRLIYFSYDVKMKEKGDIPEGYSVSREKKERFSLILESASTNQTSMYLCASSSGQGTYEQYFGPGTRLTVT.

This clone appeared a few times. This sample also contains other DNA sequences that code for the same CDR3. The gene calls are TRBV5-1 and TRBJ1-1; D ambiguous. V lost 1 base, J lost 4 bases, and 8 bases lay in between. The CDR3 has 13 amino acids. The V gene's germline CDR1 is SGHRS and CDR2 YFSETQ. CDR3 in amino acids: CASSLSGGTEAFF. The CDR3 nucleotides are TGCGCCAGCAGCTTGTCCGGCGGCACTGAAGCTTTCTTT.

The rearrangement links TRBV6-5 to TRBJ1-5; tentatively, D is TRBD1 (5 bases). The germline V and J ends were trimmed by 5 bases and 3 bases, with 14 bases remaining between them. The CDR3 totals 15 residues. The V gene's germline CDR1 is MNHEY and CDR2 SVGAGI. As DNA, the CDR3 is TGTGCCAGCAGTAAGGGGACTTTTTACAATCAGCCCCAGCATTTT. Its translation is CASSKGTFYNQPQHF.

This chain joins TRBV5-5 and TRBJ1-2, with 7 bases matching TRBD1. Germline V gene data show CDR1 as SGHKS and CDR2 as YYEKEE (reference sequence). The junction had 8 bases not matched to a gene; V was cut back by 4 bases and J by 2 bases. The CDR3 has 15 amino acids. The CDR3 region has the DNA TGTGCCAGCAGCCGAGGACAGGTTGAGAACTATGGCTACACCTTC. Its translation is CASSRGQVENYGYTF.

The chain combines TRBV5-1 with TRBJ1-3; D is uncertain. Trimming took off 1 base at V and 3 bases at J, with 8 bases between the two ends. This CDR3 spans 14 amino acids. Germline assignment: CDR1 SGHRS and CDR2 YFSETQ. As DNA, the CDR3 is TGCGCCAGCAGCTTGTCCACAAGTGGAAACACCATATATTTT. Protein sequence: CASSLSTSGNTIYF.

The chain has TRBV28 and TRBJ2-5; 9 nucleotides match TRBD2. Germline CDR1 MDHEN, CDR2 SYDVKM. The CDR3 covers 15 residues. V was clipped by 7 bases and J by 2 bases; unmatched bases: 8. Here the CDR3 reads CASKWAGGRQETQYF. DNA of the CDR3: TGTGCCAGCAAATGGGCGGGGGGGCGGCAAGAGACCCAGTACTTC.

This clone turned up a few times. The rearrangement links TRBV4-2 to TRBJ2-7; 7 nucleotides line up with TRBD2. Germline-derived CDR1 and CDR2 are LGHNA and YNFKEQ. V gave up 0 bases and J gave up 2 bases; unmatched junction bases: 4. This CDR3 region has 15 residues. The DNA for the CDR3 is TGTGCCAGCAGCCAAGAATTGGCGGGAGCCTACGAGCAGTACTTC. Protein: CASSQELAGAYEQYF.

The chain is built from TRBV2 and TRBJ1-1; the match to TRBD1 covers 11 bases. This CDR3 is built from 14 residues. Germline CDR1 and CDR2: SNHLY and FYNNEI. V was pared by 6 bases and J by 2 bases, with 2 bases of the junction left unmatched. The DNA for the CDR3 is TGTGCCAGCAGGGGGACAGGGGGAAACACTGAAGCTTTCTTT. Translated: CASRGTGGNTEAFF.

This chain links TRBV29-1 with TRBJ1-5; D is unclear. The CDR3 is made up of 13 amino acids. The germline gives CDR1 SQVTM, CDR2 ANQGSEA. V lost 4 bases to trimming and J lost 0 bases, with 7 bases between them. CDR3 amino acids: CSVVQDSNQPQHF. CDR3 nucleotide sequence: TGCAGCGTTGTGCAGGATAGCAATCAGCCCCAGCATTTT.

The chain links TRBV7-2 to TRBJ2-5; D call uncertain. This CDR3 contains 15 residues. Germline CDR1 SGHTA, CDR2 FQGNSA. V was clipped by 5 bases and J by 5 bases, with 18 bases between them. The CDR3 loop is CASSPVTGLGETQYF. For the CDR3, the DNA is TGTGCCAGCAGCCCGGTGACTGGCTTAGGTGAGACCCAGTACTTC.

DNA for the CDR3: TGCGCCAGCAGCCTTGGACAGGGGCCCCCGAACACTGAAGCTTTCTTT. Its translation: CASSLGQGPPNTEAFF. V gene TRBV4-1 combines with J gene TRBJ1-1; 9 bases align to TRBD1. The CDR3 consists of 16 residues. The V and J ends lost 4 bases and 1 base, in that order; junction bases with no gene match: 7. Per the germline V gene, CDR1 is MGHRA and CDR2 is YSYEKL.

The J gene is TRBJ1-5, the V gene TRBV19; D may be TRBD1 (5 bases). V lost 11 bases and J 5 bases, leaving 7 bases between the germline ends. The CDR3 is 10 amino acids. CDR1 is LNHDA, CDR2 SQIVND, per germline (reference sequence). CDR3 coding DNA: TGTGCCGGGGGGTATCAGCCCCAGCATTTT. Residues: CAGGYQPQHF.

The rearrangement uses TRBV28 and TRBJ1-2; 7 bases match TRBD1. Germline values: CDR1 MDHEN, CDR2 SYDVKM. This CDR3 has 12 residues. With 5 bases clipped from V and 5 bases from J, the junction kept 2 bases outside the gene matches. The CDR3 region has the DNA TGTGCCAGCAGTCAGACAGGGTATGGCTACACCTTC. Its translation: CASSQTGYGYTF.

Regarding this clone: The sample contains more than one DNA sequence encoding this CDR3. V usage is TRBV6-4 and J usage is TRBJ2-3; 9 bases are shared with TRBD2. CDR1 is MRHNA and CDR2 is SNTAGT in the germline V gene. The CDR3 contains 15 residues. V was pared by 0 bases and J by 4 bases, with 2 bases of the junction left unmatched. The CDR3 spells CASSDSAGGPDTQYF. In nucleotides, the CDR3 is TGTGCCAGCAGTGACTCGGCGGGGGGGCCAGATACGCAGTATTTT.

The chain uses TRBV30 and TRBJ2-7; 9 bases are shared with TRBD1. Looked up from germline, CDR1 is GTSNPN and CDR2 is SVGIG (reference sequence). V lost 4 bases and J lost 4; bases outside the gene matches: 11. There are 15 residues in the CDR3. The CDR3 region has the DNA TGTGCCTGGATGAGCCCGGGACAGGGTATTTACGAGCAGTACTTC. It yields the protein CAWMSPGQGIYEQYF.

This chain links TRBV29-1 with TRBJ1-1, with D possibly matching TRBD1 (6 bases). This CDR3 has 13 residues. Per the germline V gene, CDR1 is SQVTM and CDR2 is ANQGSEA. The V end lost 3 bases, the J end lost 1 base, and 9 bases lay between the germline ends. The CDR3 loop is CSVETGANTEAFF. The CDR3 DNA sequence: TGCAGCGTTGAGACAGGCGCGAACACTGAAGCTTTCTTT.

This rearrangement joins TRBV7-3 to TRBJ2-7, with a possible D match to TRBD2 (6 bases). Germline V CDR1 and CDR2: SGHTA, FQGTGA. The length of the CDR3 is 14 residues. V was clipped by 5 bases and J by 2 bases, with 13 bases between them. The CDR3 bases are TGTGCCAGCAGCCTCCAGGGAGGCACCTACGAGCAGTACTTC. Protein sequence: CASSLQGGTYEQYF.

The rearrangement links TRBV6-6 to TRBJ2-7, with 10 bases fitting TRBD1. CDR1 and CDR2 (germline): MNHNY, SVGAGI (reference sequence). The CDR3 has 14 residues. The J segment lost 2 bases and the V segment lost 2 bases, leaving 0 bases of the junction unmatched. CDR3 DNA sequence: TGTGCCAGCAGTTACGGGACAGGGGCCTACGAGCAGTACTTC. It codes for CASSYGTGAYEQYF.

This rearrangement joins TRBV5-1 to TRBJ2-3; 9 nucleotides align to TRBD2. The CDR3 is 16 residues long. The V and J ends lost 7 bases and 0 bases, in that order; junction bases with no gene match: 9. The germline CDR1 and CDR2 sequences are SGHRS and YFSETQ. The CDR3 DNA reads TGCGCCAGCGTCCTCGCGGGAGGGCTGAGCACAGATACGCAGTATTTT. This gives the protein CASVLAGGLSTDTQYF. Based on the CDR3 plus reference TRBV5-1 and TRBJ2-3, the full variable domain is KAGVTQTPRYLIKTRGQQVTLSCSPISGHRSVSWYQQTPGQGLQFLFEYFSETQRNKGNFPGRFSGRQFSNSRSEMNVSTLELGDSALYLCASVLAGGLSTDTQYFGPGTRLTVL.

The V call is TRBV7-9, the J call TRBJ2-6; 8 bases are a match to TRBD1. CDR1 and CDR2 from the germline V gene are SEHNR and FQNEAQ (reference sequence). CDR3 size: 17 residues. J was trimmed by 2 bases and V by 5 bases; bases with no gene match: 8. CDR3 loop: CASSPAGTGAGANVLTF. CDR3 DNA: TGTGCCAGCAGCCCAGCAGGGACAGGTGCTGGGGCCAACGTCCTGACTTTC.

This chain joins TRBV27 and TRBJ2-7; 7 nucleotides line up with TRBD1. This CDR3 is 16 amino acids long. CDR1 and CDR2 from the germline V gene are MNHEY and SMNVEV (reference sequence). The trim removed 0 bases at V and 3 bases at J, leaving 8 bases unmatched. The DNA for the CDR3 is TGTGCCAGCAGTTTATCGGTGATGACAGGGATCTACGAGCAGTACTTC. It codes for CASSLSVMTGIYEQYF.